The entry below gives a single TCR beta chain sequence along with its context. This sample is part of a study of cytomegalovirus exposure and HLA in healthy donors. Trimming stripped 4 bases from V and 4 bases from J, with 20 bases between. The germline CDR1 and CDR2 sequences are SEHNR and FQNEAQ (reference sequence). This CDR3 has 17 amino acids. The PCR ran on 60 Vbeta and 13 Jbeta primers. TCRdb keeps only in-frame clones here, not all; method: immunoSEQ multiplex PCR. The sample gives approximately 110,000 clones, under 85% of which show up once; roughly 8.2% is in the top ten. The receptor comes from a woman aged 45 to 65 in good health and CMV-seropositive. The rearrangement uses TRBV7-9 and TRBJ1-5; weak D call: TRBD1 (6 bases). Sequenced sample: PBMCs. DNA of the CDR3: TGTGCCAGCAGCTCTTACGGGGGGGGGCAACAGAATCAGCCCCAGCATTTT. Amino acids: CASSSYGGGQQNQPQHF.